Here is one TCR beta chain with its context. Its target is not known. This sample stems from a study of CD8+ T cells in alopecia areata. Study-level results: Mouse data revealed clearer TCR sharing than patient data did, a gap possibly tied to HLA. Uncertainty remains about how baseline CD8+ expansion links to response, with one nonresponder.

Treatment indicated: oral pan-JAK inhibitor, 5-10 mg twice daily. Extracted from the samples, RNA was reverse transcribed into cDNA to serve as the sequencing template. Assay: immunoSEQ multiplex PCR; the TCRdb copy retains only in-frame clones and omits some. Here the sample spans 150,000 or so clones, 45% to 65% being singletons. The sample was CD8+ T cells sorted from blood, taken at week 4, from a patient treated with tofacitinib. This receptor was identified in a human donor with alopecia areata.

CDR3 sequence (DNA): TGTGCCACCTTTTCCCTAGGGGATTACGAGCAGTACTTC. Translation: CATFSLGDYEQYF. The chain links TRBV27 to TRBJ2-7, with D maybe TRBD1 (5 bases). Trimming cost V 10 bases and J 4 bases, with 17 bases left between them. Germline V CDR1 and CDR2: MNHEY, SMNVEV (reference sequence). This CDR3 region has 13 residues.